The 10 T cell receptor beta chains given below trace back to one sample, sequenced in a study of blood T cell repertoires in COVID-19. The data were produced by immunoSEQ multiplex PCR, yet TCRdb's version contains in-frame clones alone and is incomplete. The data show approximately 32,000 clones, with about 91% seen just once and about 5% held by the top ten. Sequencing input: peripheral blood. These receptors originate from a woman in her seventies with active COVID-19.

The table lists this clone with a count of one. The V gene is TRBV4-3, the J gene TRBJ2-7; D perhaps matches TRBD2 (7 bases). Trimming took 3 bases from V and 6 from J, leaving 9 bases between them. The germline V gene has CDR1 LGHNA and CDR2 YSLEER. This CDR3 comprises 12 residues. The CDR3 DNA follows: TGCGCCAGCAGCCAGAGGGGGGGCGAGCAGTACTTC. It encodes CASSQRGGEQYF.

For the CDR3, the DNA is TGTGCCAGCAGCTTAGTGGCACAGCTCGGCTATAATTCACCCCTCCACTTT. This encodes CASSLVAQLGYNSPLHF. The genes are TRBV7-2 and TRBJ1-6; D remains unclear. This CDR3 is built from 17 residues. Trimming removed 1 base from V and 3 bases from J, with 13 bases in between. Germline V gives CDR1 SGHTA, CDR2 FQGNSA.

The rearrangement uses TRBV5-1 and TRBJ2-3; 7 positions match TRBD2. V shed 1 base and J 5 bases; nucleotides not matched to a gene: 4. This CDR3 region has 14 residues. The germline gives CDR1 SGHRS, CDR2 YFSETQ. DNA of the CDR3: TGCGCCAGCAGCTTGAGCGGGGCCGGAGATACGCAGTATTTT. Protein: CASSLSGAGDTQYF. The full variable domain, completed using reference TRBV5-1 and TRBJ2-3, is KAGVTQTPRYLIKTRGQQVTLSCSPISGHRSVSWYQQTPGQGLQFLFEYFSETQRNKGNFPGRFSGRQFSNSRSEMNVSTLELGDSALYLCASSLSGAGDTQYFGPGTRLTVL.

The chain links TRBV5-5 to TRBJ1-5; 7 nucleotides agree with TRBD1. Trimming removed 2 bases from V and 2 bases from J; junction bases left unmatched: 7. Looked up from germline, CDR1 is SGHKS and CDR2 is YYEKEE (reference sequence). The CDR3 is made up of 16 amino acids. The CDR3 sequence: CASSFRGDSGNQPQHF. CDR3 nucleotide sequence: TGTGCCAGCAGCTTCAGGGGGGATAGTGGCAATCAGCCCCAGCATTTT.

This clone was recorded a few times. This chain's CDR3 is CASSIRRSGETQYF. CDR3 coding DNA: TGTGCCAGTAGTATAAGGCGGAGTGGGGAGACCCAGTACTTC. The chain uses TRBV19 and TRBJ2-5; D gene uncertain. Germline CDR1 LNHDA, CDR2 SQIVND (reference sequence). This CDR3 is built from 14 residues. The V gene lost 2 bases and the J gene lost 5 bases, with 12 bases spanning the gap.

The chain couples TRBV5-8 to TRBJ1-1, with a weak D call TRBD1 (6 bases). There are 15 residues in the CDR3. The germline V gene encodes CDR1 SGHTS and CDR2 YDEGEE. Trimming cost V 0 bases and J 1 base, with 10 bases left between them. The CDR3 region is CASSLVWTANTEAFF. CDR3 nucleotide sequence: TGTGCCAGCAGCTTGGTATGGACAGCGAACACTGAAGCTTTCTTT.

The chain uses TRBV18 and TRBJ1-5, with D perhaps TRBD1 (5 bases). Germline V gene sequence: CDR1 KGHSH, CDR2 LQKENI. The V end lost 3 bases, the J end lost 4 bases, and 19 bases lay between the germline ends. The CDR3 has 17 residues. The CDR3: CASSPDHRQSLNQPQHF. The CDR3 region has the DNA TGTGCCAGCTCACCTGATCATCGACAGTCGTTGAATCAGCCCCAGCATTTT.

The V and J genes are TRBV5-6 and TRBJ2-3, with TRBD2 identical over 7 bases. Germline CDR1 SGHDT, CDR2 YYEEEE. CDR3 length: 14 residues. V lost 3 bases and J lost 6; bases outside the gene matches: 7. DNA of the CDR3: TGTGCCAGCAGCTCCGGGACTACCCCTGATACGCAGTATTTT. This encodes CASSSGTTPDTQYF.

This clone was counted a few times. The V and J genes are TRBV18 and TRBJ2-7; maybe TRBD2 (7 bases). The germline V gene has CDR1 KGHSH and CDR2 LQKENI. The CDR3 runs 15 residues. Trimming stripped 0 bases from V and 2 bases from J, with 11 bases between. The CDR3 sequence is CASSPPAGAAYEQYF. In DNA form, the CDR3 reads TGTGCCAGCTCACCACCGGCGGGGGCGGCCTACGAGCAGTACTTC.

The J gene is TRBJ1-5, the V gene TRBV19, with a tentative D call TRBD1 (5 bases). V lost 5 bases and J lost 2, with 16 bases in between. This CDR3 contains 16 residues. The V gene's germline CDR1 is LNHDA and CDR2 SQIVND (reference sequence). CDR3 nucleotides: TGTGCCAGTAGTGTTCCACTGGGGGGTGGCAATCAGCCCCAGCATTTT. The encoded protein is CASSVPLGGGNQPQHF. Based on the CDR3 plus reference TRBV19 and TRBJ1-5, the full variable domain is DGGITQSPKYLFRKEGQNVTLSCEQNLNHDAMYWYRQDPGQGLRLIYYSQIVNDFQKGDIAEGYSVSREKKESFPLTVTSAQKNPTAFYLCASSVPLGGGNQPQHFGDGTRLSIL.